Here is one TCR beta chain with its context. This sample is part of a study of blood T cell repertoires in COVID-19. Overall study context: COVID-19 samples, acute and convalescent, were from the United States, Italy and Spain.

The CDR3 totals 15 residues. Per the germline V gene, CDR1 is MNHNY and CDR2 is SVGAGI (reference sequence). V lost 5 bases, J lost 8 bases, and 13 bases stayed unmatched. In the original analysis: Reference gene primer amplification gave nucleated cell count estimates. Here immunoSEQ multiplex PCR was the method, and the copy in TCRdb shows in-frame clones only, minus some. Clone size and V and J calls were adopted from that table, with D and trimming inferred from the DNA. The table includes 100,000 to 150,000 clones, around 80% detected once. Enrollees, about 18 to 100 years old, lived in around 23 US areas. Participant-given clinical history determined each cohort assignment.

This chain joins TRBV6-6 and TRBJ1-2, with 8 positions matching TRBD1. Sequencing used PBMCs or T cells enriched from blood (not recorded which). This sequence was found in a man aged 40-50 years with acute COVID-19. The CDR3 sequence is CASSNWTGQGEGYTF. The DNA of the CDR3 is TGTGCCAGCAGTAACTGGACAGGGCAGGGCGAAGGCTACACCTTC.